The T cell receptor (beta chain) under discussion was sequenced for a study of graft-versus-host responses after intestinal transplantation. The overall study: Following induction with anti-thymocyte globulin, all recipients were given tacrolimus and steroids for 2 to 4 years.

Some clones are missing from TCRdb's copy, which holds only in-frame ones; the method was immunoSEQ multiplex PCR. The sample lists over 45,000 clones; around nine tenths were seen once. Study-wide findings and caveats: Marrow from the recipient contained GvH clones, some of which had appeared first in ileum or blood.

The length of the CDR3 is 16 residues. Germline loops: CDR1 MNHEY, CDR2 SMNVEV (reference sequence). V gave up 3 bases and J gave up 8 bases; unmatched junction bases: 10. About this clone: Its antigen is as yet unknown.

This receptor was taken from a human patient who received an intestinal transplant, so some T cells may come from the graft donor. Sequencing used PBMCs, obtained 26 days after transplant. The rearrangement links TRBV27 to TRBJ2-1; 10 nucleotides line up with TRBD2. For the CDR3, the DNA is TGTGCCAGCAGTTTTTGGGCTAGCGGGAGTCATGATGAGCAGTTCTTC. This translates into CASSFWASGSHDEQFF.